The rows below give T cell receptor beta chains drawn from one sample of a study of human T cells and chemical hapten exposure. TCRdb reprocessed the RACE reads with MiXCR, giving one entry per CDR3 protein. The sample holds about 93,000 distinct CDR3 sequences, 7.5% to 9.5% seen once. This specimen consisted of whole blood, obtained in connection with sensitization to the hapten diphenylcyclopropenone (DPC). These receptors all stem from a man in his forties with alopecia areata. Some clones in this sample may be carry-over from other donors' samples. CDR3s include the opening cysteine and the closing phenylalanine or tryptophan. The order of the fields is J gene, V gene, D gene, CDR3 length, clone size, CDR3 protein, CDR3 DNA. A D gene is named only where the DNA matches it firmly. Only part of the rows carry a size: once, few, many, or a class if the clone is expanded.

TRBJ2-3,TRBV20-1,NA,13,few,CIPGGSEADTQYF,TGCATCCCTGGGGGGAGCGAGGCAGATACGCAGTATTTT
TRBJ1-2,TRBV3-1,NA,13,NA,CASSFTGTYGYTF,TGTGCCAGCAGCTTCACAGGGACCTATGGCTACACCTTC
TRBJ2-5,TRBV5-1,NA,13,NA,CASSPDNQETQYF,TGCGCCAGCAGCCCAGATAATCAAGAGACCCAGTACTTC
TRBJ2-1,TRBV20-1,TRBD2,12,many,CSAKGLAALRFF,TGCAGTGCTAAAGGACTAGCGGCCTTACGATTCTTC
TRBJ2-5,TRBV3-1,NA,12,NA,CASSRGVETQYF,TGTGCCAGCAGCCGGGGCGTGGAGACCCAGTACTTC
TRBJ1-2,TRBV29-1,TRBD1,12,few,CSGDRVGYGYTF,TGCAGCGGAGACAGGGTCGGCTATGGCTACACCTTC
TRBJ1-5,TRBV4-3,NA,13,many,CASSQVAGEPQHF,TGCGCCAGCAGCCAAGTTGCAGGGGAGCCCCAGCATTTT
TRBJ1-5,TRBV5-5,NA,14,few,CASSLAGVVQPQHF,TGTGCCAGCAGCTTGGCCGGAGTCGTTCAGCCCCAGCATTTT
TRBJ2-7,TRBV29-1,TRBD2,13,few,CSVVHGGAYEQYF,TGCAGCGTCGTACACGGGGGGGCCTACGAGCAGTACTTC
TRBJ2-5,TRBV9,TRBD2,16,few,CASSVSTSGSPETQYF,TGTGCCAGCAGCGTATCCACTAGCGGGAGCCCGGAGACCCAGTACTTC
TRBJ2-3,TRBV7-9,NA,12,NA,CASSRDGDTQYF,TGTGCCAGCAGCCGAGATGGAGATACGCAGTATTTT
TRBJ1-1,TRBV20-1,NA,14,many,CSARGGGFHTEAFF,TGCAGTGCTAGAGGGGGGGGCTTTCACACTGAAGCTTTCTTT
TRBJ2-1,TRBV11-2,NA,16,few,CASSLYFRKSYNEQFF,TGTGCCAGCAGCTTATATTTTAGAAAATCCTACAATGAGCAGTTCTTC
TRBJ2-1,TRBV7-3,TRBD2,18,many,CASSLRLAGVGGYNEQFF,TGTGCCAGCAGCTTAAGGCTAGCGGGGGTTGGAGGGTACAATGAGCAGTTCTTC
TRBJ2-1,TRBV28,NA,16,few,CASSPAAVVPYNEQFF,TGTGCCAGCAGCCCAGCGGCAGTGGTCCCCTACAATGAGCAGTTCTTC
TRBJ2-1,TRBV6-5,TRBD1,15,NA,CASSYSGTGGNEQFF,TGTGCCAGCAGTTACTCCGGGACAGGGGGTAATGAGCAGTTCTTC
TRBJ1-2,TRBV10-3,NA,15,many,CAIRPPGPINYGYTF,TGTGCCATCAGACCCCCGGGACCGATAAACTATGGCTACACCTTC
TRBJ1-1,TRBV20-1,TRBD1,16,many,CSASSGTGGVNTEAFF,TGCAGTGCTAGCTCCGGGACAGGGGGAGTGAACACTGAAGCTTTCTTT
TRBJ2-7,TRBV28,NA,14,few,CASSSPTGVYEQYF,TGTGCCAGCAGTTCCCCGACGGGTGTCTACGAGCAGTACTTC
TRBJ1-1,TRBV7-9,NA,14,few,CASSSLAGLTEAFF,TGTGCCAGCAGCTCCCTGGCAGGGCTCACTGAAGCTTTCTTT
TRBJ2-3,TRBV4-2,TRBD2,14,NA,CASSQGLAKDTQYF,TGTGCCAGCAGCCAAGGACTAGCGAAAGATACGCAGTATTTT
TRBJ2-7,TRBV5-1,TRBD2,15,few,CASSSGGSREGEQYF,TGCGCCAGCAGCTCGGGGGGTAGCCGGGAAGGCGAGCAGTACTTC
TRBJ1-2,TRBV20-1,NA,11,few,CSAHSPHGYTF,TGCAGTGCTCACTCCCCTCATGGCTACACCTTC
TRBJ2-6,TRBV4-2,TRBD1,18,NA,CASSQETGGVSGANVLTF,TGTGCCAGCAGCCAAGAAACAGGGGGCGTCTCTGGGGCCAACGTCCTGACTTTC
TRBJ1-5,TRBV25-1,TRBD1,18,few,CASSEYTGGEVSNQPQHF,TGTGCCAGCAGTGAATATACAGGGGGAGAAGTAAGCAATCAGCCCCAGCATTTT
TRBJ1-6,TRBV14,NA,15,NA,CASSQDFAYNSPLHF,TGTGCCAGCAGCCAAGACTTTGCCTATAATTCACCCCTCCACTTT
TRBJ2-3,TRBV7-2,NA,13,many,CASSLVGSRRQYF,TGTGCCAGCAGCTTAGTCGGGTCCCGTAGGCAGTATTTT
TRBJ2-3,TRBV6-4,NA,15,few,CASSETTTSTDTQYF,TGTGCCAGCAGTGAGACTACCACTAGCACAGATACGCAGTATTTT
TRBJ2-6,TRBV7-9,NA,19,few,CASSPQGALGSSGANVLTF,TGTGCCAGCAGCCCGCAGGGAGCCCTCGGTTCGTCTGGGGCCAACGTCCTGACTTTC
TRBJ2-3,TRBV20-1,NA,18,few,CSAREPRGAALSTDTQYF,TGCAGTGCTAGGGAACCCAGGGGAGCGGCCCTCAGCACAGATACGCAGTATTTT
TRBJ1-4,TRBV27,TRBD1,15,many,CASSLFSRGTGVLFF,TGTGCCAGCAGTTTATTCTCTCGGGGGACAGGGGTGTTGTTTTTT
TRBJ2-1,TRBV3-1,TRBD2,16,many,CASSQGGLAVYNEQFF,TGTGCCAGCAGCCAGGGGGGACTAGCGGTATACAATGAGCAGTTCTTC
TRBJ2-5,TRBV7-2,NA,13,NA,CASSRQIQETQYF,TGTGCCAGCAGCCGACAGATCCAAGAGACCCAGTACTTC
TRBJ2-3,TRBV7-2,NA,13,NA,CASSLAEADTQYF,TGTGCCAGCAGCTTAGCGGAGGCAGATACGCAGTATTTT
TRBJ2-2,TRBV5-1,TRBD1,16,many,CASSSLQGAGTGELFF,TGCGCCAGCAGCTCCCTACAGGGGGCAGGCACCGGGGAGCTGTTTTTT
TRBJ1-4,TRBV10-3,NA,15,NA,CAISETWTEGEKLFF,TGTGCCATCAGTGAGACATGGACCGAGGGTGAAAAACTGTTTTTT
TRBJ1-4,TRBV7-2,NA,15,NA,CASSSAGSTNEKLFF,TGTGCCAGCAGCTCAGCCGGCTCAACTAATGAAAAACTGTTTTTT
TRBJ2-2,TRBV29-1,TRBD1,14,NA,CSARQGANTGELFF,TGCAGCGCTAGACAGGGGGCGAACACCGGGGAGCTGTTTTTT
TRBJ2-7,TRBV11-2,NA,16,few,CASSLRGETPNEEQYF,TGTGCCAGCAGCTTAAGGGGTGAGACACCCAATGAAGAGCAGTACTTC
TRBJ2-1,TRBV20-1,NA,14,few,CSARDLLRNNEQFF,TGCAGTGCTAGAGATCTACTGAGAAACAATGAGCAGTTCTTC
TRBJ2-3,TRBV3-1,NA,14,NA,CASSQGETTDTQYF,TGTGCCAGCAGCCAAGGGGAAACCACAGATACGCAGTATTTT
TRBJ1-5,TRBV6-6,TRBD1,19,NA,CASSYYRDRVRASNQPQHF,TGTGCCAGCAGTTACTATCGGGACAGGGTGAGGGCAAGCAATCAGCCCCAGCATTTT
TRBJ2-7,TRBV20-1,TRBD2,14,many,CSAPFSGRVYEQYF,TGCAGCGCACCGTTTAGCGGGAGGGTGTACGAGCAGTACTTC
TRBJ2-7,TRBV4-3,NA,14,few,CASSQDPGVREQYF,TGCGCCAGCAGCCAAGACCCGGGAGTCCGCGAGCAGTACTTC
TRBJ2-1,TRBV9,NA,19,few,CASSVGGGFEGESRNEQFF,TGTGCCAGCAGCGTGGGAGGGGGATTCGAGGGAGAGAGTAGGAATGAGCAGTTCTTC
TRBJ2-1,TRBV20-1,TRBD2,19,NA,CSARDLATSGRAGYNEQFF,TGCAGTGCTAGAGATCTCGCCACTAGCGGGAGGGCCGGTTACAATGAGCAGTTCTTC
TRBJ1-3,TRBV25-1,NA,14,NA,CASSSASSGNTIYF,TGTGCCAGCAGTTCCGCGAGCTCTGGAAACACCATATATTTT